Following are 13 T cell receptor beta chains from one sample sequenced in a study of T cells in tuberculosis. Produced via immunoSEQ multiplex PCR; TCRdb's table is partial and in-frame only. The sample consists of over 30,000 clones, over 85% of them appearing once. Time point noted: new active TB diagnosis, blood taken before or within 7 days of starting treatment. The input for sequencing was PBMCs, taken at tuberculosis diagnosis. The receptors were sampled from an adult with tuberculosis.

The rearrangement uses TRBV6-5 and TRBJ2-1, with D possibly matching TRBD2 (6 bases). V lost 2 bases to trimming and J lost 1 base, with 9 bases between them. Looked up from germline, CDR1 is MNHEY and CDR2 is SVGAGI. The CDR3 loop spans 15 amino acids. The CDR3 DNA sequence: TGTGCCAGCAGTTACACAAGCGGGTCCTACAATGAGCAGTTCTTC. Amino acid sequence: CASSYTSGSYNEQFF.

This chain uses TRBV6-6 with TRBJ2-1; 14 bases align to TRBD2. Unmatched junction bases numbered 6, after V lost 2 bases and J lost 9 bases. CDR3 length equals 16 residues. Germline-derived CDR1 and CDR2 are MNHNY and SVGAGI (reference sequence). In DNA form, the CDR3 reads TGTGCCAGCAGTTACGGCGGACTAGCGGGAGGCTTTGAGCAGTTCTTC. It yields the protein CASSYGGLAGGFEQFF.

The chain links TRBV14 to TRBJ1-3; D unclear. The V end lost 2 bases, the J end lost 2 bases, and 7 bases lay between the germline ends. Germline loops: CDR1 SGHDN, CDR2 FVKESK. The CDR3 is 14 amino acids. The DNA of the CDR3 is TGTGCCAGCAGCCAACACATTACTGGAAACACCATATATTTT. Protein sequence: CASSQHITGNTIYF.

This sequence joins TRBV4-1 and TRBJ1-3; 7 bases align to TRBD1. Germline CDR1 and CDR2: MGHRA and YSYEKL. The ends lost 4 bases at V and 0 bases at J; junction bases unmatched: 12. The CDR3 is 18 amino acids. This CDR3 reads CASSLHYSPGGSGNTIYF. The CDR3 nucleotides read TGCGCCAGCAGCCTCCACTATTCGCCAGGGGGCTCTGGAAACACCATATATTTT.

The CDR3 DNA sequence: TGTGCCAGCAGCTTAACCCTAGGAGCGGGAGAGAGCAATGAGCAGTTCTTC. Protein sequence: CASSLTLGAGESNEQFF. This chain links TRBV7-3 with TRBJ2-1; 8 bases line up with TRBD2. The V gene's germline CDR1 is SGHTA and CDR2 FQGTGA. The CDR3 runs 17 residues. The ends lost 0 bases at V and 6 bases at J; junction bases unmatched: 10.

The V call is TRBV5-1, the J call TRBJ2-5; possible D gene TRBD2, 5 bases. Germline loops: CDR1 SGHRS, CDR2 YFSETQ. V gave up 4 bases and J gave up 5 bases, with 12 bases separating them. The CDR3 covers 13 residues. CDR3 nucleotides: TGCGCCAGCAGCGAACTGGGAGTGGAGACCCAGTACTTC. This gives the protein CASSELGVETQYF.

This clone has just one count. The chain uses TRBV4-1 and TRBJ1-2; the D gene is possibly TRBD1 (5 bases). CDR3 length: 16 residues. Trimming took 1 base from V and 4 from J, leaving 16 bases between them. Germline V gene sequence: CDR1 MGHRA, CDR2 YSYEKL. CDR3 sequence: CASSQVEGAQVYGYTF. The CDR3 DNA is TGCGCCAGCAGCCAAGTGGAAGGGGCGCAGGTCTATGGCTACACCTTC.

This clone was seen only a few times. This chain links TRBV7-8 with TRBJ2-2, with D possibly matching TRBD1 (6 bases). Germline CDR1 is SGHVS and CDR2 is FQNEAQ. The CDR3 is 16 amino acids. V was pared by 1 base and J by 4 bases, with 13 bases between. The chain's CDR3 is CASSLVRGSGTGELFF. In nucleotides, the CDR3 is TGTGCCAGCAGCTTAGTTAGGGGGTCGGGCACCGGGGAGCTGTTTTTT.

The chain couples TRBV7-9 to TRBJ2-7; D unresolved. CDR1 SEHNR and CDR2 FQNEAQ come from the germline V gene (reference sequence). V lost 3 bases and J lost 6, with 12 bases in between. This CDR3 is 13 amino acids long. CDR3 region: CASSFDSLGEQYF. CDR3 nucleotide sequence: TGTGCCAGCAGCTTCGACTCCTTGGGCGAGCAGTACTTC. The variable domain in full, completed from reference TRBV7-9 and TRBJ2-7, reads DTGVSQNPRHKITKRGQNVTFRCDPISEHNRLYWYRQTLGQGPEFLTYFQNEAQLEKSRLLSDRFSAERPKGSFSTLEIQRTEQGDSAMYLCASSFDSLGEQYFGPGTRLTVT.

The count of this clone is one. V gene TRBV4-1 combines with J gene TRBJ2-7, with 8 positions matching TRBD1. This CDR3 spans 13 amino acids. Germline CDR1 is MGHRA and CDR2 is YSYEKL. The trim removed 4 bases at V and 2 bases at J, leaving 1 base unmatched. The CDR3 spells CASSPTGAYEQYF. As DNA, the CDR3 is TGCGCCAGCAGCCCGACAGGGGCCTACGAGCAGTACTTC.

The V and J genes are TRBV5-1 and TRBJ2-1; D gene ambiguous. V shed 2 bases and J shed 5 bases, with 8 bases lying between them. The CDR3 is 13 amino acids. Germline CDR1 and CDR2: SGHRS and YFSETQ. CDR3 coding DNA: TGCGCCAGCAGCTTCCTAGACGACAATGAGCAGTTCTTC. This sequence encodes CASSFLDDNEQFF.

This sequence joins TRBV5-4 and TRBJ1-2, with D possibly matching TRBD1 (5 bases). This CDR3 is built from 18 residues. Germline-derived CDR1 and CDR2 are SGHNT and YYREEE (reference sequence). Trimming removed 4 bases from V and 2 bases from J, with 24 bases in between. CDR3 nucleotide sequence: TGTGCCAGCAGCCACCTGGGACTGCAAGTTTGGGGGAACTATGGCTACACCTTC. It encodes CASSHLGLQVWGNYGYTF.

The genes are TRBV4-1 and TRBJ1-2; D call uncertain. Trimming pared 2 bases from V and 1 base from J, leaving 17 bases between. Germline V CDR1 and CDR2: MGHRA, YSYEKL. The CDR3 has 17 residues. CDR3 DNA sequence: TGCGCCAGCAGCCAATCCCCGGGAGGTTCGATTAACTATGGCTACACCTTC. Translated: CASSQSPGGSINYGYTF.